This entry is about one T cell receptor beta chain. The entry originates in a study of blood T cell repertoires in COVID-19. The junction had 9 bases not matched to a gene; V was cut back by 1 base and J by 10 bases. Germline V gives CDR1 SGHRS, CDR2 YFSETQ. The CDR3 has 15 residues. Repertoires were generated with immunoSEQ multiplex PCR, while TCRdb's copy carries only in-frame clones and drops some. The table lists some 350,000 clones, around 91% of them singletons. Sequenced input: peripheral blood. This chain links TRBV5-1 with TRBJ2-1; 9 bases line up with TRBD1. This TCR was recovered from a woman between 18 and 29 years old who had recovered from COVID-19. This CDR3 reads CASSLIVDRGKEQFF. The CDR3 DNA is TGCGCCAGCAGCTTGATAGTGGACAGGGGCAAGGAGCAGTTCTTC. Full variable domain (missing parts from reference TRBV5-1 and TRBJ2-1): KAGVTQTPRYLIKTRGQQVTLSCSPISGHRSVSWYQQTPGQGLQFLFEYFSETQRNKGNFPGRFSGRQFSNSRSEMNVSTLELGDSALYLCASSLIVDRGKEQFFGPGTRLTVL.